The 26 T cell receptor beta chains below come from one sample, sequenced in a study of T-cell memory formation after mild COVID-19. MiXCR, applied by TCRdb to the 5' RACE reads, yields one record per CDR3 protein. The sample includes 150,000 to 200,000 distinct CDR3 sequences, 20% to 25% of them seen just once. The source material was PBMCs or a T cell subset sorted from them (not recorded which). The source is an adult woman who had mild COVID-19 (a few samples of this study predate the infection). Cell type and time point are not known.

This clonotype has a handful of counts. The chain carries TRBV11-2 and TRBJ2-1; a weak D match, TRBD2 (6 bases). This CDR3 spans 17 amino acids. V lost 1 base and J 5 bases, leaving 18 bases between the germline ends. The germline V gene has CDR1 SGHAT and CDR2 FQNNGV. Written as DNA, the CDR3 is TGTGCCAGCAGCTTAGTTTACGGGACTTACTTCGACAATGAGCAGTTCTTC. Amino acid sequence: CASSLVYGTYFDNEQFF.

This clonotype was observed a few times. The chain combines TRBV5-1 with TRBJ2-7; possibly TRBD2 for D (6 bases). Germline V gene sequence: CDR1 SGHRS, CDR2 YFSETQ. The CDR3 is 16 residues long. Trimming took 3 bases from V and 12 from J, leaving 28 bases between them. CDR3 bases: TGCGCCAGCAGCTCCGATCCCGGGACTCAAATCGGGTCGCGGTACTTC. Protein product: CASSSDPGTQIGSRYF.

The chain is built from TRBV19 and TRBJ1-1, with TRBD1 as a possible D gene (6 bases). V gave up 5 bases and J gave up 4 bases, with 11 bases separating them. Germline CDR1 LNHDA, CDR2 SQIVND (reference sequence). The CDR3 has 13 residues. The CDR3 DNA sequence: TGTGCCAGTAGTGTTCACAGGGCCACTGAAGCTTTCTTT. Translating it yields CASSVHRATEAFF.

The V call is TRBV7-9, the J call TRBJ2-1; D remains ambiguous. CDR3 length: 12 residues. Trimming took off 4 bases at V and 6 bases at J, with 7 bases between the two ends. CDR1 is SEHNR and CDR2 is FQNEAQ in the germline V gene (reference sequence). The CDR3 spells CASSWGLNEQFF. CDR3 DNA: TGTGCCAGCAGCTGGGGTCTCAATGAGCAGTTCTTC.

This clonotype was seen ten or more times. This chain uses TRBV7-9 with TRBJ2-1; D possibly corresponds to TRBD2 (6 bases). Germline loops: CDR1 SEHNR, CDR2 FQNEAQ (reference sequence). The CDR3 has 16 amino acids. The germline V and J ends were trimmed by 4 bases and 4 bases, with 17 bases remaining between them. The CDR3 DNA reads as TGTGCCAGCAGCTCTCTGAGTAGCGGAGATTACAATGAGCAGTTCTTC. Residues: CASSSLSSGDYNEQFF.

The chain uses TRBV10-3 and TRBJ2-6; possibly TRBD1 or TRBD2 for D (5 bases each). The ends were cut back, 11 bases at V and 0 bases at J, with 17 bases in the middle. This CDR3 is 16 amino acids long. Germline V lookup: CDR1 ENHRY, CDR2 SYGVKD. CDR3 coding DNA: TGTGCCGCCTCCGGGACGGCGATCTCTGGGGCCAACGTCCTGACTTTC. This gives the protein CAASGTAISGANVLTF.

The rearrangement links TRBV27 to TRBJ1-5; possibly TRBD1 for D (5 bases). CDR1 is MNHEY and CDR2 is SMNVEV in the germline V gene (reference sequence). Trimming left V 0 bases short and J 5 bases short, with 8 bases between. The CDR3 length is 14 residues. The CDR3 sequence is CASSLSGGDQPQHF. As DNA, the CDR3 is TGTGCCAGCAGTTTATCGGGGGGGGATCAGCCCCAGCATTTT.

The chain links TRBV29-1 to TRBJ1-2; D remains ambiguous. V gave up 4 bases and J gave up 4 bases, with 19 bases separating them. The germline V gene has CDR1 SQVTM and CDR2 ANQGSEA. The length of the CDR3 is 15 residues. The CDR3 bases are TGCAGCGTTGGTGGGTCGTTAGGGTCGGGCTATGGCTACACCTTC. Translated, it gives CSVGGSLGSGYGYTF.

The V gene is TRBV7-9, the J gene TRBJ1-1; no clear D. The CDR3 is made up of 12 amino acids. In germline, CDR1 is SEHNR, CDR2 FQNEAQ (reference sequence). CDR3 sequence reads: CVGSWGNTEAFF. In DNA, the CDR3 is TGTGTTGGGTCGTGGGGGAACACTGAAGCTTTCTTT.

This rearrangement joins TRBV5-1 to TRBJ2-1; no reliable D call. Deletions cut 0 bases from V and 8 bases from J, with 15 bases between. The germline gives CDR1 SGHRS, CDR2 YFSETQ. The CDR3 is 15 amino acids. CDR3 coding DNA: TGCGCCAGCAGCTTGGTGGGCCGGGCGGTTGATGAGCAGTTCTTC. Its translation is CASSLVGRAVDEQFF.

This clonotype was detected a few times. This chain connects TRBV12-3 or TRBV12-4 to TRBJ2-1; D is possibly TRBD1 (6 bases). V was trimmed by 7 bases and J by 2 bases, leaving 12 bases between them. This CDR3 has 14 residues. The CDR3 DNA follows: TGTGCCAGCACAAACAGGGTGGCCTACAATGAGCAGTTCTTC. It translates to CASTNRVAYNEQFF.

J is TRBJ2-3 and V is TRBV6-5; D not certain. Germline CDR1 reads MNHEY; CDR2 reads SVGAGI. Trimming left V 2 bases short and J 6 bases short, with 6 bases between. The CDR3 is 12 residues long. The CDR3: CASSYDRDTQYF. CDR3 DNA sequence: TGTGCCAGCAGTTACGATCGGGATACGCAGTATTTT.

This clonotype was picked up many times. This chain connects TRBV7-8 to TRBJ2-7; tentatively, D is TRBD1 or TRBD2 (6 bases each). This CDR3 is built from 13 residues. CDR1 SGHVS and CDR2 FQNEAQ come from the germline V gene. V was shortened by 1 base and J by 6 bases, with 10 bases between the two germline ends. CDR3 protein: CASSLVGGGEQYF. The CDR3 bases are TGTGCCAGCAGCTTAGTGGGGGGCGGCGAGCAGTACTTC. The full variable domain, its missing parts supplied by reference TRBV7-8 and TRBJ2-7, is GAGVSQSPRYKVAKRGQDVALRCDPISGHVSLFWYQQALGQGPEFLTYFQNEAQLDKSGLPSDRFFAERPEGSVSTLKIQRTQQEDSAVYLCASSLVGGGEQYFGPGTRLTVT.

The chain carries TRBV4-3 and TRBJ2-5; 15 nucleotides align to TRBD2. The germline V gene encodes CDR1 LGHNA and CDR2 YSLEER. The junction had 6 bases not matched to a gene; V was cut back by 0 bases and J by 4 bases. The CDR3 extends over 18 amino acids. Written as DNA, the CDR3 is TGCGCCAGCAGCCAAGAAGGACTAGCGGGAGGGCCAGGAGAGACCCAGTACTTC. Amino acids: CASSQEGLAGGPGETQYF.

CDR3 protein: CASSLDMAGGTDTQYF. In DNA form, the CDR3 reads TGTGCCAGCAGCTTAGACATGGCAGGGGGCACAGATACGCAGTATTTT. The rearrangement uses TRBV7-6 and TRBJ2-3; TRBD1 is a possible D gene (6 bases). The CDR3 runs 16 residues. Trimming left V 1 base short and J 1 base short, with 12 bases between. Germline assignment: CDR1 SGHVS and CDR2 FNYEAQ.

The genes are TRBV5-1 and TRBJ1-2; 9 positions match TRBD1. CDR1 is SGHRS, CDR2 YFSETQ, per germline. The length of the CDR3 is 16 residues. With V trimmed by 1 base and J by 6 bases, 10 bases remained unmatched. The CDR3: CASSLPTGGIEDGYTF. Written as DNA, the CDR3 is TGCGCCAGCAGCTTGCCTACAGGGGGCATCGAAGATGGCTACACCTTC.

The chain uses TRBV6-7 and TRBJ1-1; D is unclear. TRBV6-7 is given ORF status, its function remaining uncertain. The CDR3 consists of 15 residues. Trimming stripped 7 bases from V and 0 bases from J, with 15 bases between. The CDR3 DNA is TGTGCCAGCACCCCCAGCGGACTTTTGAACACTGAAGCTTTCTTT. The encoded protein is CASTPSGLLNTEAFF.

V is TRBV9 and J is TRBJ2-5; 11 bases map to TRBD2. Losses at the gene ends were 0 bases for V and 5 bases for J; bases not matched to a gene: 21. The CDR3 loop spans 21 amino acids. The V gene's germline CDR1 is SGDLS and CDR2 YYNGEE. DNA of the CDR3: TGTGCCAGCAGCGTAGGGAGAACCGATAGCGGGGGGGCCCTGAGGACCGAGACCCAGTACTTC. Its protein product is CASSVGRTDSGGALRTETQYF.

This clonotype has just a few counts. The V and J genes are TRBV7-3 and TRBJ2-3; 7 bases match TRBD1. Germline CDR1 SGHTA, CDR2 FQGTGA. The V gene end was trimmed by 2 bases and the J gene end by 1 base; junction bases not matched to a gene: 3. The CDR3 is 15 amino acids. The CDR3 loop is CASSLVGTGTDTQYF. The DNA for the CDR3 is TGTGCCAGCAGCTTAGTAGGGACAGGCACAGATACGCAGTATTTT.

The CDR3 DNA reads TGTGCCAGCAGTCAGTCAGAGACTGGGGCCAACGTCCTGACTTTC. Encoded protein: CASSQSETGANVLTF. The chain joins TRBV6-6 to TRBJ2-6; unclear D gene. In germline, CDR1 is MNHNY, CDR2 SVGAGI (reference sequence). The V end lost 5 bases, the J end lost 2 bases, and 10 bases lay between the germline ends. There are 15 residues in the CDR3.

This sequence joins TRBV6-1 and TRBJ2-1, with unresolved D. V lost 7 bases and J lost 6, with 10 bases in between. The CDR3 totals 12 residues. In germline, CDR1 is MNHNS, CDR2 SASEGT. The CDR3 DNA follows: TGTGCCAGCACCTACAAGGTCAATGAGCAGTTCTTC. Amino acids: CASTYKVNEQFF.

The chain carries TRBV24-1 and TRBJ2-1; no definite D call. Looked up from germline, CDR1 is KGHDR and CDR2 is SFDVKD. Trimming stripped 5 bases from V and 9 bases from J, with 10 bases between. The CDR3 totals 12 residues. The CDR3 region is CATSAQSREQFF. In DNA, the CDR3 is TGTGCCACCAGTGCCCAGTCGCGTGAGCAGTTCTTC.

This chain links TRBV14 with TRBJ1-1; possibly TRBD1 for D (5 bases). Germline CDR1 SGHDN, CDR2 FVKESK. The CDR3 spans 13 residues. V was clipped by 1 base and J by 8 bases, with 11 bases between them. Written as DNA, the CDR3 is TGTGCCAGCAGCCAAGGAGACAGCCAGGAAGCTTTCTTT. This encodes CASSQGDSQEAFF.

This clonotype came up a few times. The rearrangement joins TRBV15 to TRBJ2-1; TRBD1 matches at 7 bases. V was pared by 3 bases and J by 9 bases, with 5 bases of the junction left unmatched. The germline CDR1 and CDR2 sequences are LNHNV and YYDKDF (reference sequence). This CDR3 region has 13 residues. In DNA, the CDR3 is TGTGCCACCAGCAGTTACAGGGGCCTTGAGCAGTTCTTC. It codes for CATSSYRGLEQFF. Full variable domain (remainder filled in from reference TRBV15 and TRBJ2-1): DAMVIQNPRYQVTQFGKPVTLSCSQTLNHNVMYWYQQKSSQAPKLLFHYYDKDFNNEADTPDNFQSRRPNTSFCFLDIRSPGLGDTAMYLCATSSYRGLEQFFGPGTRLTVL.

The gene calls are TRBV12-3 or TRBV12-4 and TRBJ2-7; 12 bases match TRBD2. The CDR3 extends over 17 amino acids. V trimming: 6 bases; J trimming: 4 bases; junction bases outside the gene matches: 13. The CDR3 coding sequence is TGTGCCAGCAGCGACTGGACTAGCGGGGAAACGGAATACGAGCAGTACTTC. Translated: CASSDWTSGETEYEQYF.

This clonotype has ten or more counts. The gene calls are TRBV7-9 and TRBJ1-1; possible D gene TRBD1, 5 bases. The CDR3 contains 14 residues. Trimming stripped 4 bases from V and 8 bases from J, with 17 bases between. Germline V CDR1 and CDR2: SEHNR, FQNEAQ (reference sequence). CDR3 protein: CASSSVTGTTEAFF. CDR3 nucleotide sequence: TGTGCCAGCAGCTCCGTAACAGGTACTACAGAAGCTTTCTTT. The full variable domain, completed using reference TRBV7-9 and TRBJ1-1, is DTGVSQNPRHKITKRGQNVTFRCDPISEHNRLYWYRQTLGQGPEFLTYFQNEAQLEKSRLLSDRFSAERPKGSFSTLEIQRTEQGDSAMYLCASSSVTGTTEAFFGQGTRLTVV.